Presented here are 10 T cell receptor beta chains from one specimen sequenced in a study of tumor-infiltrating lymphocytes in oesophageal squamous cell carcinoma. Via MiXCR, TCRdb re-called the PCR reads, giving one row per CDR3 protein. The sample contains about 10,000 distinct CDR3 sequences, approximately 61% of which appear only once. Sequencing was carried out using esophageal tumor tissue. Receptor source: a female donor with esophageal squamous cell carcinoma.

The count of this clonotype is one. The J gene is TRBJ2-4, the V gene TRBV6-8; D may be TRBD1 (6 bases). Germline V gene lookup returns CDR1 MNHGY and CDR2 SAAAGT. The ends were cut back, 6 bases at V and 13 bases at J, with 22 bases in the middle. The CDR3 runs to 14 residues. CDR3 nucleotides: TGTGCCAGCAGACTACAGGGAGAGACAGATACGCAGTACTTC. This gives the protein CASRLQGETDTQYF.

The V gene is TRBV6-2 or TRBV6-3, the J gene TRBJ2-1, with D uncertain. The J call is in doubt because the DNA end fits TRBJ2-7 better. The germline V gene has CDR1 MNHEY and CDR2 SVGEGT. This CDR3 is built from 12 residues. The CDR3 is CASSSLTYEQYF. The CDR3 coding sequence is TGTGCCAGCAGTTCTCTAACCTACGAGCAGTACTTC.

By proportion, this clonotype is medium-sized. With a much larger clone just one base away, this may be a read error. V gene TRBV7-9 combines with J gene TRBJ2-5, with unresolved D. From germline, CDR1 is SEHNR and CDR2 FQNEAQ (reference sequence). This CDR3 comprises 16 residues. Trimming left V 6 bases short and J 11 bases short, with 28 bases between. The CDR3 sequence is CASRPAAGPARNEQYF. CDR3 DNA: TGTGCCAGCAGACCTGCCGCCGGGCCCGCACGCAATGAGCAGTACTTC.

This clonotype was counted only a few times. The rearrangement links TRBV10-2 to TRBJ2-3; perhaps D is TRBD1 or TRBD2 (5 bases each). The V gene's germline CDR1 is WSHSY and CDR2 SAAADI. Trimming stripped 5 bases from V and 6 bases from J, with 12 bases between. The CDR3 sequence is 13 residues long. The CDR3 loop is CASSRDPADTQYF. In nucleotides, the CDR3 is TGCGCCAGCAGTAGGGACCCTGCGGATACGCAGTATTTT.

CDR3 bases: TGCGCCAGCAGCTTGGCGAGGGTTTCGTACCAAGAGACCCAGTACTTC. This codes for CASSLARVSYQETQYF. The chain combines TRBV5-1 with TRBJ2-5; D is perhaps TRBD2 (5 bases). The CDR3 is 16 residues long. The V end lost 0 bases, the J end lost 0 bases, and 12 bases lay between the germline ends. Germline CDR1 SGHRS, CDR2 YFSETQ.

The chain combines TRBV7-2 with TRBJ2-7, with D possibly being TRBD2 (7 bases). The DNA end is a closer match to TRBJ2-1, so the J assignment may be wrong. The CDR3 runs to 15 residues. Germline V CDR1 and CDR2: SGHTA, FQGNSA. CDR3 DNA sequence: TGTGCCAGCAGCTTAAAAGGGGGGGGGGCCCTCCAGCAGTTCTTC. Residues: CASSLKGGGALQQFF.

This rearrangement joins TRBV12-3 or TRBV12-4 to TRBJ2-5, with D possibly matching TRBD2 (6 bases). The ends were cut back, 0 bases at V and 11 bases at J, with 13 bases in the middle. The CDR3 loop spans 13 amino acids. CDR3 coding DNA: TGTGCCAGCAGTTTAGCAGTTCGGAGGGAGCAGTACTTC. This encodes CASSLAVRREQYF.

The V call is TRBV7-4, the J call TRBJ2-3; TRBD1 aligns across 7 bases. The junction had 3 bases not matched to a gene; V was cut back by 7 bases and J by 2 bases. The CDR3 has 13 amino acids. Germline CDR1 reads SGHVT; CDR2 reads SQSDAQ. The CDR3 spells CASKDRNTDTQYF. In DNA, the CDR3 is TGTGCCAGCAAGGACAGGAACACAGATACGCAGTATTTT. Supplemented by reference TRBV7-4 and TRBJ2-3, the full variable domain reads GAGVSQSPRYKVAKRGRDVALRCDSISGHVTLYWYRQTLGQGSEVLTYSQSDAQRDKSGRPSGRFSAERPERSVSTLKIQRTEQGDSAVYLCASKDRNTDTQYFGPGTRLTVL.

By proportion, this clonotype is medium-sized (0.01 to 0.1%). V usage is TRBV25-1 and J usage is TRBJ2-5, with unresolved D. The CDR3 sequence is 13 residues long. CDR1 and CDR2 (germline): MGHDK, SYGVNS. Trimming pared 5 bases from V and 5 bases from J, leaving 12 bases between. The CDR3 nucleotides are TGTGCCAGCAGTTTACTCTCGGGCGAGACCCAGTACTTC. Encoded protein: CASSLLSGETQYF.

This clonotype was found once. This chain uses TRBV7-9 with TRBJ2-3; 11 bases are a match to TRBD2. Germline V gene data show CDR1 as SEHNR and CDR2 as FQNEAQ (reference sequence). This CDR3 contains 16 residues. After removal of 1 base from V and 6 bases from J, the junction contained 6 bases not matched to a gene. The CDR3 sequence is CASSLVLAGGLDTQYF. CDR3 nucleotides: TGTGCCAGCAGCTTAGTTCTAGCGGGAGGTTTGGATACGCAGTATTTT.